This TCR beta chain was captured in a study of shared T cell receptors in the human thymus. The assay was immunoSEQ multiplex PCR, and TCRdb's table has in-frame clones only and misses some. The table has 640,000 or so clones, more than 70% seen once; the top ten hold over 0.008%. CDR1 is MDHEN and CDR2 is SYDVKM in the germline V gene. The CDR3 consists of 12 residues. Trimming cost V 3 bases and J 5 bases, with 7 bases left between them. This clone was seen a handful of times. The same CDR3 also results from other DNA sequences found in this sample. Separately, the same data were catalogued under a study of human thymus T cells. Per that study: Healthy Finnish infants having corrective surgery for congenital heart defects served as donors. Thymus tissue was removed during corrective cardiac surgery. V and J gene usage appeared biased in thymic and blood repertoires. Highly overlapping thymic repertoires in unrelated individuals were reported by related research.

The chain carries TRBV28 and TRBJ2-5, with D possibly TRBD1 on 6 matching bases. The TCR was taken from a boy younger than two with a congenital heart defect. What was sequenced was thymocytes. The CDR3 spells CASSLRGETQYF. The CDR3 DNA sequence: TGTGCCAGCAGTTTGAGGGGGGAGACCCAGTACTTC.